This T cell receptor beta chain was sequenced during a study of CD8+ T cells in alopecia areata. Study observations and caveats: Clonality exceeded that of normal scalp in lesional scalp, most notably in alopecia totalis/universalis. Only one nonresponder was present, which leaves the link between baseline CD8+ expansion and response uncertain.

Noted treatment: oral pan-JAK inhibitor, 5-10 mg twice daily. Alopecia areata patients provided lesional scalp punch biopsies and peripheral blood. With regard to this clone: Antigen specificity is unknown.

In each case, RNA was isolated and then reverse transcribed into cDNA as the sequencing template. Data came from immunoSEQ multiplex PCR; TCRdb stores just in-frame clones and leaves some out. This table has about 160,000 clones, 50% to 65% appearing once. This TCR came from a human donor with alopecia areata. This specimen consisted of CD4+ T cells sorted from blood, obtained at week 24, from a patient treated with tofacitinib.

DNA of the CDR3: TGCAGCGTTACCCCCCCACAGGCGAACACCGGGGAGCTGTTTTTT. Its translation: CSVTPPQANTGELFF. The V gene is TRBV29-1, the J gene TRBJ2-2; a weak D match, TRBD1 (5 bases). The V gene's germline CDR1 is SQVTM and CDR2 ANQGSEA. This CDR3 spans 15 amino acids. Trimming took 5 bases from V and 0 from J, leaving 13 bases between them.